This TCR beta chain is drawn from a study of blood T cell repertoires in COVID-19. The table came from immunoSEQ multiplex PCR; TCRdb's copy has only in-frame clones and leaves some out. This sample has tens of thousands of clones, with 86% found just once. This clone was detected only a few times. This CDR3 spans 13 amino acids. Germline CDR1 SGHVS, CDR2 FNYEAQ. V dropped 1 base and J dropped 2 bases, with 5 bases sitting between them. The chain recombines TRBV7-6 with TRBJ2-5; a weak D match, TRBD1 (5 bases). The sequence derives from an older woman with acute or convalescent COVID-19. Sequenced: peripheral blood. DNA of the CDR3: TGTGCCAGCAGCTTAGGACAGCAAGAGACCCAGTACTTC. Protein: CASSLGQQETQYF.